A selection of T cell receptor beta chains follows, all from one sample in a study of shared clonotypes between healthy human individuals. Profiling relied on immunoSEQ multiplex PCR, and the TCRdb table lists in-frame clones only, not all of them. The table lists approximately 2.3 million clones, over 85% of them singletons. Input material: naive CD4+ T cells from PBMCs. These receptors originate from a man aged 18 to 35 in good health. Some clones in this sample may be carry-over from other donors' samples. CDR3s include the opening cysteine and the closing phenylalanine or tryptophan. A D gene is named only where the DNA matches it firmly. Only some rows state a clone size, as once, few, many or a class for expanded clones.

d_call j_call clone_size v_call cdr3_aa cdr3_nt
NA TRBJ1-3 NA TRBV4-1 CASSSFLGGYGNTIYF TGCGCCAGCAGCTCTTTTCTTGGGGGATATGGAAACACCATATATTTT
NA TRBJ2-2 NA TRBV5-8 CASSFVESLGTGELFF TGTGCCAGCAGCTTCGTAGAAAGCTTGGGGACCGGGGAGCTGTTTTTT
NA TRBJ2-1 NA TRBV6-1 CASSELSVRPPSNEQFF TGTGCCAGCAGTGAACTAAGTGTGCGTCCCCCCTCCAATGAGCAGTTCTTC
NA TRBJ2-7 NA TRBV5-1 CASSSNRDEQYF TGCGCCAGCAGCTCGAACAGGGACGAGCAGTACTTC
TRBD2 TRBJ2-1 once TRBV19 CASSVGTSGRIGYNEQFF TGTGCCAGTAGTGTAGGGACTAGCGGGAGGATTGGCTACAATGAGCAGTTCTTC
NA TRBJ2-7 NA TRBV7-9 CASSLAPTVQYEQYF TGTGCCAGCAGCTTAGCCCCCACCGTTCAGTACGAGCAGTACTTC
NA TRBJ2-5 NA TRBV30 CAWASRGGMRKTQYF TGTGCCTGGGCCTCCAGGGGAGGGATGAGGAAGACCCAGTACTTC
NA TRBJ2-7 NA TRBV7-9 CASSPGTGSYERYF TGTGCCAGCAGCCCCGGGACGGGGAGCTACGAGCGGTACTTC
NA TRBJ1-3 NA TRBV6-5 CASSYQDGGTGNTIYF TGTGCCAGCAGTTATCAAGATGGGGGAACTGGAAACACCATATATTTT
TRBD1 TRBJ1-4 NA TRBV6-5 CASRKPGQGNEKLFF TGTGCCAGCAGGAAACCGGGACAGGGAAACGAAAAACTGTTTTTT
NA TRBJ1-4 once TRBV5-5 CASETGTNEKLFF TGTGCCAGTGAGACAGGAACAAATGAAAAACTGTTTTTT
TRBD2 TRBJ2-3 NA TRBV7-2 CASSLSPGLAGRDTQYF TGTGCCAGCAGCTTATCCCCGGGACTAGCGGGACGAGATACGCAGTATTTT
TRBD2 TRBJ2-7 once TRBV18 CASSPGRVFYEQYF TGTGCCAGCTCACCAGGGAGGGTATTCTACGAGCAGTACTTC
NA TRBJ1-2 NA TRBV2 CASSVGGRGYGYTF TGTGCCAGCAGTGTTGGTGGACGGGGCTATGGCTACACCTTC
TRBD1 TRBJ1-1 NA TRBV6-4 CASSLDRGTEAFF TGTGCCAGCAGCCTCGACAGGGGAACTGAAGCTTTCTTT
TRBD1 TRBJ1-3 NA TRBV4-1 CASSPRVPGTGGNTIYF TGCGCCAGCAGCCCCCGTGTTCCGGGGACAGGCGGAAACACCATATATTTT
NA TRBJ1-1 NA TRBV11-2 CASSLIRGGAEAFF TGTGCCAGCAGCTTAATCAGGGGAGGGGCTGAAGCTTTCTTT
NA TRBJ1-2 NA TRBV27 CASSSRPNLYNYGYTF TGTGCCAGCTCTTCCCGGCCCAACCTATATAACTATGGCTACACCTTC
NA TRBJ2-7 NA TRBV10-3 CATSPGCTSSSYEQYF TGTGCCACATCCCCGGGATGCACATCGAGCTCCTACGAGCAGTACTTC
NA TRBJ2-3 NA TRBV11-2 CASSFVTNTQYF TGTGCCAGCAGCTTCGTAACTAATACGCAGTATTTT
TRBD2 TRBJ2-7 once TRBV28 CASSGTSGDHEQYF TGTGCCAGCAGTGGTACTAGCGGGGATCACGAGCAGTACTTC
NA TRBJ2-5 NA TRBV5-6 CASSLVGVESGTQYF TGTGCCAGCAGCTTGGTTGGCGTGGAGTCGGGGACCCAGTACTTC
NA TRBJ2-2 NA TRBV7-6 CASSPDRLVAGELFF TGTGCCAGCAGCCCTGACAGACTAGTGGCCGGGGAGCTGTTTTTT
TRBD1 TRBJ2-7 NA TRBV10-3 CAISPTGGRPYEQYF TGTGCCATCAGTCCTACAGGGGGCCGACCCTACGAGCAGTACTTC
NA TRBJ1-5 NA TRBV5-4 CASSLDEGRTGQPQHF TGTGCCAGCAGCCTTGACGAGGGGAGGACGGGTCAGCCCCAGCATTTT
TRBD2 TRBJ2-1 NA TRBV5-1 CASSQNGLAKYNEQFF TGCGCCAGCAGCCAAAACGGACTAGCGAAATACAATGAGCAGTTCTTC
TRBD1 TRBJ2-7 NA TRBV6-5 CASSYSGTEPVREYF TGTGCCAGCAGTTACTCGGGGACAGAGCCTGTCCGTGAGTACTTC